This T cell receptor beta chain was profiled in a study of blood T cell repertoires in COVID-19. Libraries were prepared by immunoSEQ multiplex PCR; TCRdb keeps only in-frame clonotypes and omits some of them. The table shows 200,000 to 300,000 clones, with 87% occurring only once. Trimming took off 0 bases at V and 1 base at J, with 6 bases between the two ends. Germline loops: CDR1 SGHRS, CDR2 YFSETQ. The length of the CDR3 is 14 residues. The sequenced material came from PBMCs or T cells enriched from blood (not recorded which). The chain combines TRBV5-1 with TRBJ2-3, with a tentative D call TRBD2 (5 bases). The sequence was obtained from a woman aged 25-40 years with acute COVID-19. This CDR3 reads CASSLGRGTDTQYF. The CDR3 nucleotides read TGCGCCAGCAGCTTGGGGCGGGGCACAGATACGCAGTATTTT.